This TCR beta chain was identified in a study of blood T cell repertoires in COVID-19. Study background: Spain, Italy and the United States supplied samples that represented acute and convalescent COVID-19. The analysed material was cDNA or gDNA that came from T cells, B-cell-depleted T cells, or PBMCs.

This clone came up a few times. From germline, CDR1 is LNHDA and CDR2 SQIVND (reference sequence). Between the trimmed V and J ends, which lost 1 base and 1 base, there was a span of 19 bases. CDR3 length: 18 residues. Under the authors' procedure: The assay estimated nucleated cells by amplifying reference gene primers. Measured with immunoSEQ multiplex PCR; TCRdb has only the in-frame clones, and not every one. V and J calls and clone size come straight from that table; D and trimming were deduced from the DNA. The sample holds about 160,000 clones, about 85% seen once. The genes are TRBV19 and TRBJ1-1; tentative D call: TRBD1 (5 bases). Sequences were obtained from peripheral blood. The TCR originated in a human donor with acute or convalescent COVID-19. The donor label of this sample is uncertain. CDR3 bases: TGTGCCAGTAGTATAGGTCCCATACAGAAGGGGAAGAACACTGAAGCTTTCTTT. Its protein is CASSIGPIQKGKNTEAFF.